Presented here are 27 T cell receptor beta chains from one specimen sequenced in a study of blood T cell repertoires in COVID-19. Repertoires were generated with immunoSEQ multiplex PCR, while TCRdb's copy carries only in-frame clones and drops some. The sample gives 150,000 or so clones, 75% to 90% of which show up once; less than 5% is in the top ten. What was sequenced was PBMCs or T cells enriched from blood (not recorded which). The receptors were sampled from a woman aged 40 to 49 who had been exposed to COVID-19.

The chain employs TRBV12-3 or TRBV12-4 and TRBJ2-2; 10 positions agree with TRBD2. The CDR3 runs 13 residues. The junction had 1 base not matched to a gene; V was cut back by 8 bases and J by 4 bases. In DNA form, the CDR3 reads TGTGCCAGCGAGCGGGGGGGCACCGGGGAGCTGTTTTTT. It is translated as CASERGGTGELFF.

This chain links TRBV7-3 with TRBJ2-1, with 9 bases matching TRBD2. The junction had 6 bases not matched to a gene; V was cut back by 4 bases and J by 2 bases. The CDR3 consists of 16 residues. The germline gives CDR1 SGHTA, CDR2 FQGTGA. CDR3 sequence: CASSSKRGAPYNEQFF. The CDR3 coding sequence is TGTGCCAGCAGCTCCAAGCGGGGGGCCCCCTACAATGAGCAGTTCTTC.

V usage is TRBV10-3 and J usage is TRBJ1-2; 11 nucleotides align to TRBD1. CDR3 length: 14 amino acids. CDR1 is ENHRY and CDR2 is SYGVKD in the germline V gene. The junction had 6 bases not matched to a gene; V was cut back by 4 bases and J by 8 bases. CDR3 amino acids: CAISGTGGERGYTF. The CDR3 DNA is TGTGCCATCAGTGGGACAGGGGGCGAGAGAGGCTACACCTTC.

The chain joins TRBV19 to TRBJ1-2; 8 bases are shared with TRBD1. The CDR3 contains 15 residues. With 3 bases clipped from V and 7 bases from J, the junction kept 10 bases outside the gene matches. Germline CDR1 and CDR2: LNHDA and SQIVND (reference sequence). CDR3 DNA: TGTGCCAGTAGTATCAGGACAGGGTTGGTTGCTGGCTACACCTTC. Translated: CASSIRTGLVAGYTF. Together with reference TRBV19 and TRBJ1-2, the CDR3 gives the full variable domain: DGGITQSPKYLFRKEGQNVTLSCEQNLNHDAMYWYRQDPGQGLRLIYYSQIVNDFQKGDIAEGYSVSREKKESFPLTVTSAQKNPTAFYLCASSIRTGLVAGYTFGSGTRLTVV.

This clone occurred once. V usage is TRBV5-5 and J usage is TRBJ2-7; a weak D match, TRBD1 (5 bases). The germline gives CDR1 SGHKS, CDR2 YYEKEE (reference sequence). The CDR3 sequence is 14 residues long. V lost 1 base and J lost 0, with 8 bases in between. The CDR3 bases are TGTGCCAGCAGCTTGACAGGAACCTCCTACGAGCAGTACTTC. Translated: CASSLTGTSYEQYF.

This chain connects TRBV3-1 (or the pseudogene TRBV3-2) to TRBJ2-2, with D possibly being TRBD1 (6 bases). CDR3 length equals 20 residues. Germline CDR1 reads LGHDT; CDR2 reads YNNKEL (reference sequence). Trimming stripped 8 bases from V and 0 bases from J, with 28 bases between. The CDR3 DNA sequence: TGTGCCAGCGGGGGCGGTGTATCCCTCGACAGACCAACGAACACCGGGGAGCTGTTTTTT. Protein sequence: CASGGGVSLDRPTNTGELFF.

J is TRBJ2-1 and V is TRBV18; 9 positions match TRBD2. The length of the CDR3 is 16 residues. Germline V gives CDR1 KGHSH, CDR2 LQKENI. V shed 3 bases, J shed 2 bases, and the junction held 5 bases outside the gene matches. The CDR3 spells CASSPRLAETYNEQFF. The CDR3 nucleotides read TGTGCCAGCTCACCCAGACTAGCGGAGACCTACAATGAGCAGTTCTTC.

The rearrangement uses TRBV14 and TRBJ2-1; 12 bases line up with TRBD2. CDR3 length: 17 amino acids. V was clipped by 1 base and J by 6 bases; unmatched bases: 7. Germline CDR1 is SGHDN and CDR2 is FVKESK. The CDR3 loop reads CASSQAFGLAGLNEQFF. In nucleotides, the CDR3 is TGTGCCAGCAGCCAAGCTTTCGGACTAGCGGGGCTCAATGAGCAGTTCTTC.

The rearrangement joins TRBV9 to TRBJ1-1; 11 nucleotides align to TRBD1. This CDR3 has 16 amino acids. Germline V lookup: CDR1 SGDLS, CDR2 YYNGEE. With V trimmed by 0 bases and J by 11 bases, 12 bases remained unmatched. The CDR3 DNA sequence: TGTGCCAGCAGCGTAGCTGGGACAGGGGGTCCCCTCGGCGCTTTCTTT. This codes for CASSVAGTGGPLGAFF.

V usage is TRBV28 and J usage is TRBJ1-1; D call uncertain. CDR1 is MDHEN, CDR2 SYDVKM, per germline. The V and J ends lost 4 bases and 4 bases respectively, with 10 bases between them. The CDR3 is 13 amino acids. For the CDR3, the DNA is TGTGCCAGCAGTTATGTGTGGAGCACTGAAGCTTTCTTT. Protein: CASSYVWSTEAFF.

This chain connects TRBV2 to TRBJ1-6; D call uncertain. Trimming shortened V by 6 bases and J by 3 bases, and 6 bases separated the two germline ends. The CDR3 sequence is 13 residues long. Germline loops: CDR1 SNHLY, CDR2 FYNNEI. CDR3 sequence (DNA): TGTGCCAGCAGCCCCAGCTATAATTCACCCCTCCACTTT. Translation gives CASSPSYNSPLHF.

The rearrangement uses TRBV5-1 and TRBJ2-6; TRBD1 agrees at 8 bases. V was clipped by 0 bases and J by 4 bases; unmatched bases: 9. CDR3 length: 18 residues. Looked up from germline, CDR1 is SGHRS and CDR2 is YFSETQ. CDR3 residues: CASSLGTGQGGGANVLTF. The CDR3 DNA reads as TGCGCCAGCAGCTTGGGGACAGGGCAGGGAGGCGGGGCCAACGTCCTGACTTTC.

The rearrangement joins TRBV11-1 to TRBJ2-1; 10 positions agree with TRBD1. V was pared by 4 bases and J by 5 bases, with 5 bases of the junction left unmatched. The CDR3 spans 15 residues. Germline CDR1 and CDR2: SGHAT and FQDESV (reference sequence). CDR3 sequence (DNA): TGTGCCAGCAGCTACCGGACAGGGGGACACAATGAGCAGTTCTTC. Translation: CASSYRTGGHNEQFF.

This rearrangement joins TRBV5-1 to TRBJ2-1; 10 bases fit TRBD1. Germline CDR1 SGHRS, CDR2 YFSETQ. The CDR3 has 17 amino acids. V was pared by 4 bases and J by 4 bases, with 11 bases of the junction left unmatched. The CDR3 DNA reads TGCGCCAGCAGCGCACGAACTTTGGACAGGGGGTACAATGAGCAGTTCTTC. This sequence encodes CASSARTLDRGYNEQFF.

The chain has TRBV4-3 and TRBJ1-2; the D is unclear. The germline gives CDR1 LGHNA, CDR2 YSLEER. V was pared by 0 bases and J by 4 bases, with 6 bases between. CDR3 length equals 13 residues. Here the CDR3 reads CASSQEGGYGYTF. The CDR3 region has the DNA TGCGCCAGCAGCCAAGAGGGAGGCTATGGCTACACCTTC.

The chain combines TRBV7-2 with TRBJ2-7; a possible D gene is TRBD1 (6 bases). The CDR3 is 14 residues long. V gave up 3 bases and J gave up 0 bases, with 9 bases separating them. Germline lookup yields CDR1 SGHTA and CDR2 FQGNSA. The CDR3 region has the DNA TGTGCCAGCAGCTTCCGGGACACCTCCTACGAGCAGTACTTC. Amino acid sequence: CASSFRDTSYEQYF.

The chain links TRBV19 to TRBJ1-4; TRBD1 agrees at 9 bases. Germline CDR1 is LNHDA and CDR2 is SQIVND (reference sequence). Unmatched junction bases numbered 2, after V lost 8 bases and J lost 7 bases. The CDR3 is 12 amino acids. The CDR3 spells CASGTGREKLFF. DNA of the CDR3: TGTGCCAGTGGGACAGGGCGTGAAAAACTGTTTTTT.

The rearrangement joins TRBV2 to TRBJ1-2, with D possibly being TRBD1 (6 bases). Per the germline V gene, CDR1 is SNHLY and CDR2 is FYNNEI. The CDR3 runs to 15 residues. The V and J ends lost 4 bases and 3 bases respectively, with 15 bases between them. The CDR3 loop is CASSALTGSHYGYTF. The DNA of the CDR3 is TGTGCCAGCAGTGCACTTACAGGGTCCCACTATGGCTACACCTTC.

This clone is a singleton in its sample. The chain recombines TRBV4-1 with TRBJ2-7; 9 positions agree with TRBD2. Germline V gene data show CDR1 as MGHRA and CDR2 as YSYEKL. This CDR3 contains 15 residues. The V segment lost 4 bases and the J segment 0 bases; nucleotides outside the gene matches: 4. In DNA, the CDR3 is TGCGCCAGCAGCCGTAGCGGGGGTTCCTCCTACGAGCAGTACTTC. This sequence encodes CASSRSGGSSYEQYF.

The chain recombines TRBV20-1 with TRBJ2-3; 9 positions match TRBD1. The CDR3 is made up of 14 amino acids. V lost 6 bases, J lost 2 bases, and 6 bases stayed unmatched. Germline V gene lookup returns CDR1 DFQATT and CDR2 SNEGSKA (reference sequence). The CDR3 DNA reads TGCAGTGCCAGTGACAGGGGGTTCACAGATACGCAGTATTTT. It encodes CSASDRGFTDTQYF.

This clone was seen more than once but under ten times. The chain carries TRBV4-1 and TRBJ2-5; TRBD2 matches 8 bases. The J segment lost 5 bases and the V segment lost 4 bases, leaving 9 bases of the junction unmatched. Germline CDR1 and CDR2: MGHRA and YSYEKL. CDR3 length equals 15 residues. In nucleotides, the CDR3 is TGCGCCAGCAGCCCAGGGGAGGCTAGCGGGGAGACCCAGTACTTC. Amino acids: CASSPGEASGETQYF.

The chain employs TRBV7-2 and TRBJ2-7, with a tentative D call TRBD2 (5 bases). This CDR3 has 13 residues. Germline V gene sequence: CDR1 SGHTA, CDR2 FQGNSA. Trimming removed 4 bases at V and 0 bases at J, with 7 bases between. For the CDR3, the DNA is TGTGCCAGCAGCTCTGGACTCTCCTACGAGCAGTACTTC. Protein product: CASSSGLSYEQYF.

The V and J genes are TRBV13 and TRBJ1-2, with D perhaps TRBD1 (6 bases). The CDR3 length is 15 residues. Germline-derived CDR1 and CDR2 are PRHDT and FYEKMQ (reference sequence). The V end was cut by 6 bases, the J end by 0 bases, with 14 bases between. The CDR3 is CASSPYREPNYGYTF. In nucleotides, the CDR3 is TGTGCCAGCAGTCCTTACAGGGAACCTAACTATGGCTACACCTTC.

This sequence joins TRBV28 and TRBJ1-1; 8 bases map to TRBD1. CDR3 length: 14 amino acids. Germline trimming cut 6 bases from V and 4 bases from J; bases unmatched to any gene: 7. In germline, CDR1 is MDHEN, CDR2 SYDVKM. This CDR3 reads CASRPGTGTTEAFF. The CDR3 DNA reads TGTGCCAGCAGGCCCGGGACAGGAACCACTGAAGCTTTCTTT.

The chain combines TRBV4-3 with TRBJ2-4; D not certain. V gave up 2 bases and J gave up 3 bases, with 14 bases separating them. Germline V lookup: CDR1 LGHNA, CDR2 YSLEER. The CDR3 runs to 16 residues. In nucleotides, the CDR3 is TGCGCCAGCAGCCAATCGGTACCGGCAGGCAAAAACATTCAGTACTTC. This sequence encodes CASSQSVPAGKNIQYF.

In its sample, this clone was seen once. The chain carries TRBV12-5 and TRBJ1-2; D gene ambiguous. Trimming took 9 bases from V and 5 from J, leaving 10 bases between them. CDR1 is LGHNT and CDR2 is FRNRAP in the germline V gene. The CDR3 runs 11 residues. CDR3 coding DNA: TGTGCTAGGAGGTATCGGTATGGCTACACCTTC. Its protein is CARRYRYGYTF.

In this sample, this clone turned up a few times. J is TRBJ2-7 and V is TRBV18; 9 bases line up with TRBD2. Per the germline V gene, CDR1 is KGHSH and CDR2 is LQKENI. V lost 3 bases to trimming and J lost 7 bases; unmatched junction nucleotides: 16. The CDR3 loop spans 17 amino acids. The CDR3 bases are TGTGCCAGCTCACCCTCAAACGGGCTAGCGGGACTAGATGAGCAGTACTTC. Amino acids: CASSPSNGLAGLDEQYF. The complete variable domain, with remaining parts taken from reference TRBV18 and TRBJ2-7, reads NAGVMQNPRHLVRRRGQEARLRCSPMKGHSHVYWYRQLPEEGLKFMVYLQKENIIDESGMPKERFSAEFPKEGPSILRIQQVVRGDSAAYFCASSPSNGLAGLDEQYFGPGTRLTVT.